The 5 T cell receptor beta chains listed next were all sequenced from one sample in a study of blood T cell repertoires in COVID-19. Assay: immunoSEQ multiplex PCR; the TCRdb copy retains only in-frame clones and omits some. The top ten clones hold around 6.3% of a sample with over 300,000 clones, almost 90% of them seen once. Material for sequencing was peripheral blood. Source of these receptors: a man aged 18-30 years with active or convalescent COVID-19.

The V call is TRBV27, the J call TRBJ1-5; the D is unclear. This CDR3 spans 12 amino acids. Germline V gene lookup returns CDR1 MNHEY and CDR2 SMNVEV (reference sequence). The V and J ends lost 8 bases and 4 bases respectively, with 9 bases between them. The CDR3 DNA follows: TGTGCCAGCGGCCCCATAAATCAGCCCCAGCATTTT. It codes for CASGPINQPQHF.

V is TRBV3-1 (or the pseudogene TRBV3-2) and J is TRBJ2-5, with 7 bases matching TRBD2. Germline-derived CDR1 and CDR2 are LGHDT and YNNKEL (reference sequence). This CDR3 comprises 14 residues. Trimming took 3 bases from V and 2 from J; bases not matched to a gene: 3. In DNA, the CDR3 is TGTGCCAGCAGCCAGTGGACTAGACAAGAGACCCAGTACTTC. As protein: CASSQWTRQETQYF.

The sample holds one count of this clone. The J gene is TRBJ1-4, the V gene TRBV3-1 (or the pseudogene TRBV3-2); a weak D match, TRBD1 (5 bases). The CDR3 is 14 amino acids. Trimming pared 0 bases from V and 8 bases from J, leaving 10 bases between. The V gene's germline CDR1 is LGHDT and CDR2 YNNKEL (reference sequence). The CDR3 spells CASSQEGRGEKLFF. The CDR3 region has the DNA TGTGCCAGCAGCCAAGAAGGGAGGGGAGAAAAACTGTTTTTT.

The chain carries TRBV5-1 and TRBJ1-4, with TRBD1 as a possible D gene (5 bases). Germline V CDR1 and CDR2: SGHRS, YFSETQ. This CDR3 spans 15 amino acids. V lost 0 bases to trimming and J lost 3 bases, with 9 bases between them. The CDR3 here is CASSLARGANEKLFF. DNA of the CDR3: TGCGCCAGCAGCTTGGCCCGGGGGGCTAATGAAAAACTGTTTTTT.

The chain employs TRBV7-9 and TRBJ2-7; a possible D gene is TRBD2 (6 bases). Trimming took off 1 base at V and 2 bases at J, with 15 bases between the two ends. Looked up from germline, CDR1 is SEHNR and CDR2 is FQNEAQ (reference sequence). This CDR3 is 16 amino acids long. CDR3 coding DNA: TGTGCCAGCAGCTTAGTCTCGGTAGCGGTAGCCTACGAGCAGTACTTC. It is translated as CASSLVSVAVAYEQYF.